The T cell receptor (beta chain) described here comes from a study of T-cell memory formation after mild COVID-19. Study-wide points: For second-wave clones that peaked at day 37, SARS-CoV-2 specificity went unverified.

This CDR3 is 15 amino acids long. Deletions cut 5 bases from V and 0 bases from J, with 14 bases between. In germline, CDR1 is MNHEY, CDR2 SVGAGI. This clonotype has just a few counts. Its antigen is still unknown. TCR alpha and TCR beta cDNA libraries carrying sample barcodes and UMIs were produced by 5'RACE using constant-segment primers. TCRdb ran MiXCR on the 5' RACE reads and lists one entry per CDR3 protein. The table records 560,000 or so distinct CDR3 sequences, roughly 17% of them present only once. Sequencing was done on a sample of PBMCs or a T cell subset sorted from them (not recorded which). The receptor was isolated from an adult woman who had mild COVID-19 (a few samples of this study predate the infection). Cell type and time point are not known. V and J are TRBV6-5 and TRBJ2-7; D may be TRBD2 (5 bases). The CDR3 is CASSPSGKLSYEQYF. In DNA form, the CDR3 reads TGTGCCAGCAGTCCCTCGGGGAAACTCTCCTACGAGCAGTACTTC.